This TCR beta chain is from a study of blood T cell repertoires in COVID-19 (TCRdb year 2020). With regard to the full study: Samples from collaborators originated in the United States, Italy and Spain and spanned both the acute and convalescent phases of COVID-19. The samples were drawn from the first 160 participants of the ongoing ImmuneRACE study and from some 1,300 subjects provided by 6 global collaborators. The repertoires were made available in a free public database intended to serve as a resource for research on the immune response to SARS-CoV-2. Sample metadata almost always included a de-identified subject ID, COVID-19 status, age in years and sex. The dataset comprised deeply sampled blood TCRbeta repertoires from subjects exposed to, actively infected with, or recovered from COVID-19. HLA class I and class II types, where available, came from metadata supplied by the sample provider rather than from assay-based typing. The prospective study material was composed of cDNA or gDNA derived from T cells, B-cell-depleted T cells, or PBMCs.

TCRbeta CDR3 regions were amplified from genomic DNA using the immunoSEQ Assay, a bias-controlled multiplex PCR. Under the source paper's analysis protocol: The number of nucleated cells in each sample was estimated by amplification of reference gene primers within the assay. To quantify the absolute abundance of each unique TCRbeta CDR3 rearrangement, sequence reads were collapsed and filtered. Productive Simpson clonality was computed per sample as the square root of Simpson's diversity index over productive rearrangements. In its TCRdb copy, this immuneACCESS table keeps in-frame sequences only and misses some clones. Where compared with another copy, unresolved V genes explain less than half of these, and the others have no known cause. V, J and clone size are those of that table, while D and trimming were read from the DNA. The sample contains around 230,000 clones, 80% to 85% of them found a single time. The ten largest clones add up to roughly 27% of the sample.

In regard to this clone: Its recognized antigen is unknown. Qualities for individual bases were not recorded, and no much larger clone is one base off.

The collaborating institutions used their own protocols to collect whole blood in K2EDTA tubes. For TCRbeta analysis, collaborator samples were shipped as frozen whole blood, as isolated PBMCs, or as DNA extracted from either sample type. What the authors observed across the whole study: The amount of clinical and demographic metadata varied by source and participant and was provided uncurated.

The receptor comes from a man in his forties with acute or convalescent COVID-19. What was sequenced was peripheral blood.

The CDR3 has the sequence CASSLGLAGGGEQYF. In nucleotides, the sequence is TGTGCCAGCAGCCTCGGACTAGCGGGAGGGGGCGAGCAGTACTTC. In this chain, TRBV3-1 (or the pseudogene TRBV3-2) is recombined with TRBJ2-7; the central 15 bases match TRBD2. The germline V gene (reference sequence) provides CDR1 LGHDT and CDR2 YNNKEL. Reading from cysteine to phenylalanine, the CDR3 counts 15 amino acids. The kept DNA is CDR3 alone, 45 bases in frame from the first base. The V end gives up 4 bases and the J end 6 bases, leaving 4 bases in the junction not matched to a gene.